Each of the 17 T cell receptor beta chains below was sequenced from the same sample in a study of blood T cell repertoires in COVID-19. This table comes from immunoSEQ multiplex PCR, and its TCRdb copy is limited to in-frame clones, with some not included. The sample lists around 130,000 clones; 70% to 85% were seen once. The sequenced sample consisted of PBMCs or T cells enriched from blood (not recorded which). Every receptor here comes from a woman between 18 and 29 years old who had been exposed to COVID-19.

This chain connects TRBV28 to TRBJ2-1, with D maybe TRBD2 (6 bases). V dropped 3 bases and J dropped 9 bases, with 18 bases sitting between them. Germline CDR1 reads MDHEN; CDR2 reads SYDVKM. The CDR3 consists of 15 residues. For the CDR3, the DNA is TGTGCCAGCAGTTTTGGTGGGGGGAGTCCCAGTGAGCAGTTCTTC. Protein: CASSFGGGSPSEQFF. The variable domain in full, with the rest retrieved from reference TRBV28 and TRBJ2-1, is DVKVTQSSRYLVKRTGEKVFLECVQDMDHENMFWYRQDPGLGLRLIYFSYDVKMKEKGDIPEGYSVSREKKERFSLILESASTNQTSMYLCASSFGGGSPSEQFFGPGTRLTVL.

This clone was detected once. The genes are TRBV5-1 and TRBJ2-5, with D perhaps matching TRBD2 (7 bases). Germline V lookup: CDR1 SGHRS, CDR2 YFSETQ. Trimming removed 4 bases at V and 2 bases at J, with 18 bases between. This CDR3 region has 16 residues. The CDR3 DNA sequence: TGCGCCAGCAGCCGGGGAGGGCAGGGGATACAAGAGACCCAGTACTTC. This sequence encodes CASSRGGQGIQETQYF.

This rearrangement joins TRBV6-5 to TRBJ2-7, with TRBD1 matching over 10 bases. Germline values: CDR1 MNHEY, CDR2 SVGAGI. The V segment lost 6 bases and the J segment 7 bases; nucleotides outside the gene matches: 9. CDR3 length equals 14 residues. The CDR3 sequence is CASRRDRGFGEQYF. CDR3 sequence (DNA): TGTGCCAGCAGACGGGACAGGGGTTTCGGGGAGCAGTACTTC.

V is TRBV10-3 and J is TRBJ1-1; perhaps TRBD1 as D (6 bases). V dropped 7 bases and J dropped 1 base, with 10 bases sitting between them. The CDR3 is 13 residues long. Germline lookup yields CDR1 ENHRY and CDR2 SYGVKD. The CDR3 DNA sequence: TGTGCCATCAACCAGGGGCGGAACACTGAAGCTTTCTTT. Protein sequence: CAINQGRNTEAFF.

J is TRBJ1-1 and V is TRBV11-2; D is perhaps TRBD1 (5 bases). The CDR3 has 13 amino acids. CDR1 and CDR2 from the germline V gene are SGHAT and FQNNGV. The V and J ends lost 7 bases and 0 bases respectively, with 9 bases between them. CDR3 nucleotides: TGTGCCAGCACGGGACTAATGAACACTGAAGCTTTCTTT. Its translation is CASTGLMNTEAFF.

The CDR3 loop is CASSRGDRGNEKLFF. The CDR3 DNA reads as TGTGCCAGCAGTCGAGGGGACAGGGGTAATGAAAAACTGTTTTTT. The genes are TRBV28 and TRBJ1-4; 10 bases line up with TRBD1. Germline loops: CDR1 MDHEN, CDR2 SYDVKM. This CDR3 has 15 residues. J was trimmed by 4 bases and V by 5 bases; bases with no gene match: 4.

The chain couples TRBV10-1 to TRBJ2-1; TRBD1 agrees at 7 bases. Per the germline V gene, CDR1 is WNHNN and CDR2 is SYGVQD (reference sequence). Germline trimming cut 8 bases from V and 7 bases from J; bases unmatched to any gene: 11. The CDR3 spans 14 residues. CDR3 bases: TGCGCCAGCTCCGATGTAGACAGGGAAAATGAGCAGTTCTTC. Translating gives CASSDVDRENEQFF.

Concerning this clone itself: It may be a read error: a sequence one base away is much more abundant. The same CDR3 arises from other DNA sequences in this sample as well. The chain employs TRBV7-9 and TRBJ1-1; D uncertain. The CDR3 has 13 amino acids. V was clipped by 3 bases and J by 1 base, with 6 bases between them. From germline, CDR1 is SEHNR and CDR2 FQNEAQ (reference sequence). CDR3 nucleotides: TGTGCCAGCAGCTTTGAGGGGAACACTGAAGCTTTCTTT. Its translation: CASSFEGNTEAFF.

This clone appeared once. This rearrangement joins TRBV4-2 to TRBJ2-3, with 16 bases matching TRBD2. The CDR3 has 16 amino acids. V dropped 3 bases and J dropped 6; count of bases not matched to a gene: 3. Germline V CDR1 and CDR2: LGHNA, YNFKEQ. This CDR3 reads CASSQGTSGRGDTQYF. For the CDR3, the DNA is TGTGCCAGCAGCCAGGGGACTAGCGGGAGGGGGGATACGCAGTATTTT.

The rearrangement links TRBV28 to TRBJ1-5; D gene uncertain. Trimming stripped 2 bases from V and 4 bases from J, with 9 bases between. Germline V CDR1 and CDR2: MDHEN, SYDVKM. This CDR3 has 14 amino acids. The CDR3 DNA reads as TGTGCCAGCAGTTTAGTCCTGGCAAATCAGCCCCAGCATTTT. Its protein is CASSLVLANQPQHF.

The V gene is TRBV18, the J gene TRBJ1-1; 10 bases agree with TRBD1. Trimming cost V 5 bases and J 2 bases; bases outside gene matches: 5. The germline V gene has CDR1 KGHSH and CDR2 LQKENI. The CDR3 spans 15 residues. The chain's CDR3 is CASSGDRGVNTEAFF. In DNA, the CDR3 is TGTGCCAGCTCAGGGGACAGGGGAGTTAACACTGAAGCTTTCTTT.

The chain combines TRBV28 with TRBJ1-2; 9 nucleotides line up with TRBD1. V lost 6 bases and J lost 8; bases outside the gene matches: 10. The CDR3 spans 14 residues. Germline assignment: CDR1 MDHEN and CDR2 SYDVKM. The CDR3 DNA follows: TGTGCCAGCAGAGAAATGGACAGGGGCAGAGGCTACACCTTC. Translation: CASREMDRGRGYTF.

The V call is TRBV19, the J call TRBJ1-3, with 7 bases matching TRBD1. The CDR3 runs to 17 residues. Germline V gives CDR1 LNHDA, CDR2 SQIVND (reference sequence). V gave up 5 bases and J gave up 1 base; unmatched junction bases: 11. CDR3 bases: TGTGCCAGTAGTTTTTCCCCCGGGACAGAGTCTGGAAACACCATATATTTT. It is translated as CASSFSPGTESGNTIYF.

A word on this clone: Relative to the germline gene, one junction end is altered; a read error may explain this. The rearrangement joins TRBV19 to TRBJ2-2; 9 nucleotides agree with TRBD1. This CDR3 spans 16 amino acids. Germline V gives CDR1 LNHDA, CDR2 SQIVND (reference sequence). This chain's CDR3 is CASSISGTGNPGELFF. In DNA, the CDR3 is TGTGCCAGTAGTATCTCCGGGACAGGGAACCCCGGGGAGCTGTTTTTT.

The chain carries TRBV24-1 and TRBJ2-2, with D possibly matching TRBD2 (6 bases). Germline V gene data show CDR1 as KGHDR and CDR2 as SFDVKD. This CDR3 has 15 amino acids. Trimming stripped 5 bases from V and 0 bases from J, with 9 bases between. CDR3 sequence reads: CATSAEGTNTGELFF. DNA of the CDR3: TGTGCCACCAGTGCGGAGGGGACGAACACCGGGGAGCTGTTTTTT.

This chain connects TRBV19 to TRBJ1-2; possible D gene TRBD1, 6 bases. This CDR3 region has 14 residues. V was clipped by 7 bases and J by 6 bases, with 18 bases between them. Germline V CDR1 and CDR2: LNHDA, SQIVND (reference sequence). The CDR3 bases are TGTGCCAGTACCCCGACCGGGACAACCAATGGCTACACCTTC. This encodes CASTPTGTTNGYTF.

The chain uses TRBV7-6 and TRBJ1-1; TRBD1 is a possible D gene (6 bases). The germline V and J ends were trimmed by 5 bases and 2 bases, with 15 bases remaining between them. This CDR3 is built from 15 residues. From germline, CDR1 is SGHVS and CDR2 FNYEAQ. CDR3 DNA sequence: TGTGCCAGCAGCCTAGAGAGGGACACCAACACTGAAGCTTTCTTT. This translates into CASSLERDTNTEAFF.